Reported below is one TCR beta chain. This CDR3 spans 16 amino acids. The V segment lost 7 bases and the J segment 1 base; nucleotides outside the gene matches: 8. Germline assignment: CDR1 SNHLY and CDR2 FYNNEI. Here immunoSEQ multiplex PCR was the method, and the copy in TCRdb shows in-frame clones only, minus some. The table lists over 850,000 clones, around 78% of them singletons. The data were obtained in a study of shared clonotypes between healthy human individuals. V gene TRBV2 combines with J gene TRBJ1-3, with TRBD1 identical over 9 bases. The sequence came from a man between 18 and 35 years old in good health. Some clones in this sample may be carry-over from other donors' samples. The source material was memory CD4+ T cells from PBMCs. Stated subset: CD45RA-negative fraction. In DNA form, the CDR3 reads TGTGCCAGCAAAGATGGACAGGGGAGATCTGGAAACACCATATATTTT. Translating it yields CASKDGQGRSGNTIYF.